This TCR beta chain was captured in a study of radiation and T cells in renal cell carcinoma. In the study overall: Nephrectomy followed 15 Gy stereotactic body radiation by 4 weeks.

Study conclusions and caveats: From baseline, blood top tumor clonotypes peaked at 2 weeks post-radiation. Without pretreatment biopsies, baseline tumor clonotype presence was undetermined.

Time point indicated: baseline pretreatment blood. The treatment was: 15 Gy SBRT to primary tumor, nephrectomy 4 weeks later. The tumor was a clear cell renal cell carcinoma. TCRdb's table, derived via immunoSEQ multiplex PCR, lists solely in-frame clones and lacks some. The table includes 110,000 to 150,000 clones, approximately 90% detected once. Germline V CDR1 and CDR2: MNHEY, SVGAGI. Trimming shortened V by 6 bases and J by 8 bases, and 13 bases separated the two germline ends. This CDR3 has 12 residues. A remark on this clone: What it binds is unknown.

V and J are TRBV6-5 and TRBJ1-2; maybe TRBD1 (5 bases). The TCR sequence derives from a woman aged 45-65 years with renal cell carcinoma. The input for sequencing was blood, taken from a patient whose treatment included radiotherapy and nephrectomy. CDR3 bases: TGTGCCAGCAGCCCTTTAGGGGCAGGCTACACCTTC. As protein: CASSPLGAGYTF.